The T cell receptor (beta chain) under discussion was sequenced for a study of radiotherapy plus CTLA-4 blockade in lung cancer. Study-level information: Overall, around 19% of patients showed an objective response, while approximately 28% attained disease control. General study findings and limits: An expansion of tumor-derived TCR clones occurred in blood after radiotherapy plus ipilimumab.

Using immunoSEQ multiplex PCR, the repertoire was profiled, and TCRdb retains in-frame clones only, with some absent. This sample yields about 43,000 clones, of which roughly 64% are seen a single time; around a quarter belongs to the top ten. There are 15 residues in the CDR3. The V gene end was trimmed by 7 bases and the J gene end by 3 bases; junction bases not matched to a gene: 9. Germline V CDR1 and CDR2: SGHAT, FQNNGV. Enrolled patients, whose metastatic non-small-cell lung cancer was chemo-refractory, received focal radiation plus CTLA-4 blockade with ipilimumab. In regard to this clone: As yet, its antigen is unknown.

The sample was peripheral blood, taken from a patient treated with radiotherapy plus ipilimumab. The chain uses TRBV11-2 and TRBJ2-3; 8 bases agree with TRBD1. This TCR came from a human donor with non-small cell lung cancer who had a partial response to radiotherapy plus ipilimumab. The CDR3 region is CASTARQGATDTQYF. The CDR3 DNA follows: TGTGCCAGCACGGCAAGGCAGGGGGCTACAGATACGCAGTATTTT.